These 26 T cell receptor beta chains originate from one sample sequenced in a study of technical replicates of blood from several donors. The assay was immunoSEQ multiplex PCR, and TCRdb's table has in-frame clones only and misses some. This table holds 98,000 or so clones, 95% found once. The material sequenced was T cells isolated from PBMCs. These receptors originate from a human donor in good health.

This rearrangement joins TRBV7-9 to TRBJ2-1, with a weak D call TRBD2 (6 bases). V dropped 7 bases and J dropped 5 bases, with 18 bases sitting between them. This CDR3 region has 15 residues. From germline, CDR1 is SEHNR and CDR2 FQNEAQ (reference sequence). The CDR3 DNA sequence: TGTGCCAGCACCCTGGACTACCAACACGACAATGAGCAGTTCTTC. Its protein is CASTLDYQHDNEQFF.

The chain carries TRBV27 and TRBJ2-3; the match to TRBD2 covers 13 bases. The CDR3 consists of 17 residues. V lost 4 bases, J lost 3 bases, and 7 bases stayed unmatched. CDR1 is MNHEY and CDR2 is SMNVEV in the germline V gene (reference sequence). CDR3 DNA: TGTGCCAGCAGTTCCCCAACTAGCGGGGGGGAGACAGATACGCAGTATTTT. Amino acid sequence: CASSSPTSGGETDTQYF.

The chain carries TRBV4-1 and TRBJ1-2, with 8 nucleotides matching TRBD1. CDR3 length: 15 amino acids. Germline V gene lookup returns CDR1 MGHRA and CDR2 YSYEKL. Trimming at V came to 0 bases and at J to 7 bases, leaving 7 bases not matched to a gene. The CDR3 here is CASSQDSGGMSGYTF. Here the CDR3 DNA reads TGCGCCAGCAGCCAAGATTCAGGGGGCATGAGTGGCTACACCTTC.

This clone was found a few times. The DNA of the CDR3 is TGTGCCAGCAGCCAAGCACAGGGGACGAACACTGAAGCTTTCTTT. Its protein is CASSQAQGTNTEAFF. The chain recombines TRBV14 with TRBJ1-1, with 7 nucleotides matching TRBD1. After removal of 1 base from V and 1 base from J, the junction contained 3 bases not matched to a gene. Germline CDR1 reads SGHDN; CDR2 reads FVKESK. This CDR3 is 15 amino acids long.

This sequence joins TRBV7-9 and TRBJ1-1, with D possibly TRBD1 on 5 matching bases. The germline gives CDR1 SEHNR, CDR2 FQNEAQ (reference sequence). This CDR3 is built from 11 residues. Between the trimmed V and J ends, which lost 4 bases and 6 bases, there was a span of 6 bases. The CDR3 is CASSSGAEAFF. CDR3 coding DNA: TGTGCCAGCAGCTCGGGGGCTGAAGCTTTCTTT.

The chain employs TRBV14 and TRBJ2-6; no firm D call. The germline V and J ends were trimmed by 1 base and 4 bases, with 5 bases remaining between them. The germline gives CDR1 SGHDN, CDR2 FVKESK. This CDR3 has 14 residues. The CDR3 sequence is CASSQVSGANVLTF. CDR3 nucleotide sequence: TGTGCCAGCAGCCAAGTATCCGGGGCCAACGTCCTGACTTTC.

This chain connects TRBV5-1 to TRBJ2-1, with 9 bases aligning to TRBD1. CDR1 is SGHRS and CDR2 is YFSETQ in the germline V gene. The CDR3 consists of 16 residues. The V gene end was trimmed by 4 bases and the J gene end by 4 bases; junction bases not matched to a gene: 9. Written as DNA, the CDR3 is TGCGCCAGCAGCAGTCGGACAGGGGCCGGGTACAATGAGCAGTTCTTC. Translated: CASSSRTGAGYNEQFF.

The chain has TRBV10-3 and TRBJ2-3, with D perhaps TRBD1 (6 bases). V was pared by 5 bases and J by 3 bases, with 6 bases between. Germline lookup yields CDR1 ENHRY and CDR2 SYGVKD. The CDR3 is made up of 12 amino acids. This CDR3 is CAISTGTDTQYF. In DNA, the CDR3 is TGTGCCATCAGTACAGGGACAGATACGCAGTATTTT.

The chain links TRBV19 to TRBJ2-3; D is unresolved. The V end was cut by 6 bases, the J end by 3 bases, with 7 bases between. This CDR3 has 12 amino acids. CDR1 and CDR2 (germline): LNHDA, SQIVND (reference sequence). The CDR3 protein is CASSQWTDTQYF. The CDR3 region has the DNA TGTGCCAGTAGCCAGTGGACAGATACGCAGTATTTT.

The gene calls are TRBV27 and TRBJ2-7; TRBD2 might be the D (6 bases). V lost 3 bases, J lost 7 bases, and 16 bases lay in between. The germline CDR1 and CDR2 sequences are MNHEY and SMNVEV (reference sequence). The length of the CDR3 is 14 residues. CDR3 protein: CASSFGGSPWEQYF. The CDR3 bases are TGTGCCAGCAGTTTTGGAGGGTCCCCGTGGGAGCAGTACTTC.

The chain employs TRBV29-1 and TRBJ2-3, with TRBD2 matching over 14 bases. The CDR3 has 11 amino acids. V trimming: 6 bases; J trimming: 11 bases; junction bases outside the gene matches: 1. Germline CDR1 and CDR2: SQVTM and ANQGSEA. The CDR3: CSVGTSGRQYF. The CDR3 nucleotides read TGCAGCGTCGGGACTAGCGGGAGGCAGTATTTT.

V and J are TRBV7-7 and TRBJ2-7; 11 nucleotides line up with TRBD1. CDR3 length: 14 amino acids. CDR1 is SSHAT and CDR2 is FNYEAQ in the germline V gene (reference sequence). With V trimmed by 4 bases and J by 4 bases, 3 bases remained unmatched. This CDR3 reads CASSSGQGAYEQYF. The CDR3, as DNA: TGTGCCAGCAGCTCCGGACAGGGGGCTTACGAGCAGTACTTC.

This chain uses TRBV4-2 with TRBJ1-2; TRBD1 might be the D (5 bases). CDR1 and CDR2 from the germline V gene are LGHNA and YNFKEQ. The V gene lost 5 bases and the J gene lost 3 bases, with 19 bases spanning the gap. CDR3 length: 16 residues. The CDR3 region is CASSSGGGGRDYGYTF. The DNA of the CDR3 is TGTGCCAGCAGCTCCGGGGGAGGAGGGAGGGACTATGGCTACACCTTC.

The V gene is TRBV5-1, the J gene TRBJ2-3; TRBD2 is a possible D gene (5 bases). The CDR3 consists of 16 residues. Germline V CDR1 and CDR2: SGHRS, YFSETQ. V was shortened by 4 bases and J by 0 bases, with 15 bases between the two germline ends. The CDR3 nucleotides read TGCGCCAGCAGCGGGCGCCGGGGAACTAGCACAGATACGCAGTATTTT. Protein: CASSGRRGTSTDTQYF. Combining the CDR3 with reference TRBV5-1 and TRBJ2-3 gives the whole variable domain KAGVTQTPRYLIKTRGQQVTLSCSPISGHRSVSWYQQTPGQGLQFLFEYFSETQRNKGNFPGRFSGRQFSNSRSEMNVSTLELGDSALYLCASSGRRGTSTDTQYFGPGTRLTVL.

The DNA for the CDR3 is TGCGCCAGCAGCCAAACGGACAGGGGCCTGGAGACCCAGTACTTC. As protein: CASSQTDRGLETQYF. This chain uses TRBV4-1 with TRBJ2-5; 9 positions match TRBD1. Germline loops: CDR1 MGHRA, CDR2 YSYEKL. Unmatched junction bases numbered 6, after V lost 2 bases and J lost 5 bases. CDR3 length equals 15 residues.

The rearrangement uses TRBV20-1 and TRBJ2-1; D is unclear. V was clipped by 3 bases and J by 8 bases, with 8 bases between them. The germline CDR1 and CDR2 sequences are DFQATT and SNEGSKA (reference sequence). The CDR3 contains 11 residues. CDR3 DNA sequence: TGCAGTGCTAGTTTTGGAGATGAGCAGTTCTTC. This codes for CSASFGDEQFF.

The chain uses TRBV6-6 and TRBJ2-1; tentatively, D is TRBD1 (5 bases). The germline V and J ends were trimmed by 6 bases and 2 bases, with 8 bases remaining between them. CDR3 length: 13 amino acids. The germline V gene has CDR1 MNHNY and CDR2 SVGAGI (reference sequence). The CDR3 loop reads CASSPRAYNEQFF. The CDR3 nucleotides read TGTGCCAGCAGCCCCAGGGCCTACAATGAGCAGTTCTTC.

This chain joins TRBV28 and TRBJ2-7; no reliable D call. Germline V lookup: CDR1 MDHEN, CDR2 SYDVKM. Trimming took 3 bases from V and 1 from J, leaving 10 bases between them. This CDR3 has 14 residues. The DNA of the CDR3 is TGTGCCAGCAGTTTTGAGGCGATTTCCTACGAGCAGTACTTC. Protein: CASSFEAISYEQYF.

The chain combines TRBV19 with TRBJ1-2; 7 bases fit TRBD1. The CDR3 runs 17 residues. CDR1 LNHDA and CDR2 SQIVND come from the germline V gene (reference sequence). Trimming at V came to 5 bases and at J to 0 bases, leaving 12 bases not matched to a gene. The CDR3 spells CASSYRGSYSPNYGYTF. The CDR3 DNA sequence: TGTGCCAGTAGTTACAGGGGTAGTTACTCACCTAACTATGGCTACACCTTC.

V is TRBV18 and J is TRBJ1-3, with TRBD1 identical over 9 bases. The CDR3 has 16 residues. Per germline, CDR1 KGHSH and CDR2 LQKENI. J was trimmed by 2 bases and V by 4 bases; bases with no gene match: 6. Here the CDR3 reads CASSLPRTGAGNTIYF. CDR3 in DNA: TGTGCCAGCTCACTTCCCCGGACAGGGGCTGGAAACACCATATATTTT.

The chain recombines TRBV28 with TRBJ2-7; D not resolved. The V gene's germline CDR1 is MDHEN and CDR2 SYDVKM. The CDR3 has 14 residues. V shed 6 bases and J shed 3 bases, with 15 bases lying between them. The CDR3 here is CASSPLVRLYEQYF. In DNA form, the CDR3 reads TGTGCCAGCAGCCCCCTGGTGAGACTCTACGAGCAGTACTTC.

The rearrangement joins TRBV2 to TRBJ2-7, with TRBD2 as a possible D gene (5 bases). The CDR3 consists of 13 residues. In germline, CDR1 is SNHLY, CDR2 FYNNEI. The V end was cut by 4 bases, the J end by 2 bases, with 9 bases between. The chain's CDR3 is CASSATRTYEQYF. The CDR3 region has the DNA TGTGCCAGCAGTGCTACTAGGACCTACGAGCAGTACTTC.

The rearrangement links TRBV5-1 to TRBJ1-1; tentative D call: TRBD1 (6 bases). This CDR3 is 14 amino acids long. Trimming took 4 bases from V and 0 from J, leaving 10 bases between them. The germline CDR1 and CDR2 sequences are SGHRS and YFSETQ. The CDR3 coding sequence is TGCGCCAGCAGCCCCGGGACATTGAACACTGAAGCTTTCTTT. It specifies CASSPGTLNTEAFF.

CDR3 bases: TGTGCCAGCAGTCAAGGGGAAGTCCATGGCTACACCTTC. Its translation is CASSQGEVHGYTF. The V call is TRBV27, the J call TRBJ1-2; possible D gene TRBD1, 5 bases. The CDR3 is made up of 13 amino acids. The V end lost 5 bases, the J end lost 6 bases, and 13 bases lay between the germline ends. The germline V gene has CDR1 MNHEY and CDR2 SMNVEV (reference sequence).

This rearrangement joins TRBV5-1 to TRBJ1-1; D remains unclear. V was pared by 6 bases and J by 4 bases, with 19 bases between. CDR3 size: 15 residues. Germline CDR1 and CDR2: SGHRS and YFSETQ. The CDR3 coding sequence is TGCGCCAGCAAACGGGAGGGAAGGTTTGGCACTGAAGCTTTCTTT. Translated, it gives CASKREGRFGTEAFF. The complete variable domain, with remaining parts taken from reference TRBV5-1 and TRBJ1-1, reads KAGVTQTPRYLIKTRGQQVTLSCSPISGHRSVSWYQQTPGQGLQFLFEYFSETQRNKGNFPGRFSGRQFSNSRSEMNVSTLELGDSALYLCASKREGRFGTEAFFGQGTRLTVV.

CDR3 residues: CASSLSFGELFF. The DNA of the CDR3 is TGTGCCAGCAGCCTTAGTTTCGGGGAGCTGTTTTTT. The V call is TRBV6-5, the J call TRBJ2-2; D unresolved. There are 12 residues in the CDR3. CDR1 is MNHEY, CDR2 SVGAGI, per germline. V lost 6 bases, J lost 7 bases, and 9 bases lay in between.